This TCR beta chain comes out of a study of blood T cell repertoires in COVID-19. The wider study: There were acute and convalescent COVID-19 samples, and they came from the United States, Italy and Spain. The cDNA or gDNA used as material had been derived from T cells, B-cell-depleted T cells, or PBMCs.

V trimming: 2 bases; J trimming: 2 bases; junction bases outside the gene matches: 3. CDR1 MNHNS and CDR2 SASEGT come from the germline V gene. CDR3 length equals 16 residues. Per the study methods: Reference gene primer amplification gave estimated nucleated cell counts. Profiled with immunoSEQ multiplex PCR; TCRdb holds only in-frame clones, not every one. V, J and clone size were drawn from that table, and D and trimming were deduced from the DNA. The table includes 200,000 to 300,000 clones, over 70% detected once. The source is a human donor in a cohort sampled during active COVID-19. The sample comprised peripheral blood. The V gene is TRBV6-1, the J gene TRBJ2-3, with 11 positions matching TRBD2. The DNA for the CDR3 is TGTGCCAGCAGTGAAAGACTAGCGGGAAACACAGATACGCAGTATTTT. This gives the protein CASSERLAGNTDTQYF.